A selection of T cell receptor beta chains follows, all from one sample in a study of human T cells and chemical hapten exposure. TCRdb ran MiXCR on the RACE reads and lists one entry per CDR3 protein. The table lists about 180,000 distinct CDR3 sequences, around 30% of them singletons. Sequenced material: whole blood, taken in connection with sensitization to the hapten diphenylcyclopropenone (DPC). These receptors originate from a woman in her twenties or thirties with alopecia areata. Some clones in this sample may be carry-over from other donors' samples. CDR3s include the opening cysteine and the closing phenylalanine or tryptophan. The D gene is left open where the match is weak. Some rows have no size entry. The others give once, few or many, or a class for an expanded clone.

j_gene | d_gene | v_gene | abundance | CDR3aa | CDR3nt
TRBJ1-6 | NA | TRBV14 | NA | CASSWGRGSPLHF | TGTGCCAGCAGCTGGGGAAGGGGGTCCCCCCTCCACTTT
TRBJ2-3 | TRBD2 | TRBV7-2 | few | CASSPLASGADTQYF | TGTGCCAGCAGCCCCCTGGCTAGCGGTGCAGATACGCAGTATTTT
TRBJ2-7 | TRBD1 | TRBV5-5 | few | CASSHAGQETYEQYF | TGTGCCAGCAGCCACGCGGGACAGGAGACCTACGAGCAGTACTTC
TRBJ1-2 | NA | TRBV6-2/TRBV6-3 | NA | CASSYSMMTAYGYTF | TGTGCCAGCAGTTACTCGATGATGACAGCCTATGGCTACACCTTC
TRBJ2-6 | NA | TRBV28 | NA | CASSGGARAGANVLTF | TGTGCCAGCAGTGGCGGGGCGCGAGCTGGGGCCAACGTCCTGACTTTC
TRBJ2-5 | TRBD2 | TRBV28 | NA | CASSPRLAGEGETQYF | TGTGCCAGCAGCCCGAGACTAGCGGGGGAAGGAGAGACCCAGTACTTC
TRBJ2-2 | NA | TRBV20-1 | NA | CSARVDRTVLNTGELFF | TGCAGTGCTAGAGTTGATAGAACCGTCCTGAACACCGGGGAGCTGTTTTTT
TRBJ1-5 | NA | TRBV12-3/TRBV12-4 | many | CASSLRVGNQPQHF | TGTGCCAGCAGTTTACGGGTGGGGAATCAGCCCCAGCATTTT
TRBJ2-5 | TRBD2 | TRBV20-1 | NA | CSATPGTSAREQETQYF | TGCAGTGCAACCCCCGGGACTAGCGCGAGAGAACAAGAGACCCAGTACTTC
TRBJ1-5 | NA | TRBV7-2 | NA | CASSLVPRDKPQHF | TGTGCCAGCAGCTTAGTACCCAGGGACAAGCCCCAGCATTTT
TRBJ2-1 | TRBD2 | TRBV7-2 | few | CASSSGLAYEQFF | TGTGCCAGCAGCTCAGGACTAGCCTATGAGCAGTTCTTC
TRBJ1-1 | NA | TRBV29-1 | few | CSVGHGGMNTEAFF | TGCAGCGTTGGACATGGGGGTATGAACACTGAAGCTTTCTTT
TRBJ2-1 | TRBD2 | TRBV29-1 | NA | CSVGLAGGVNEQFF | TGCAGCGTGGGACTAGCGGGAGGGGTGAATGAGCAGTTCTTC
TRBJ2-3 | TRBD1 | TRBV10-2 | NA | CASSEPGQGVDTQYF | TGCGCCAGCAGTGAGCCGGGACAGGGGGTTGATACGCAGTATTTT
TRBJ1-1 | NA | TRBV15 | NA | CATSRAGLGNTEAFF | TGTGCCACCAGCAGAGCAGGGCTCGGGAACACTGAAGCTTTCTTT
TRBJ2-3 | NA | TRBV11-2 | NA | CASSLDLALGTDTQYF | TGTGCCAGCAGCTTAGATCTAGCACTCGGCACAGATACGCAGTATTTT
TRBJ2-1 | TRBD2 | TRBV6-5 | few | CASSYSDGGYLYNEQFF | TGTGCCAGCAGTTACTCCGACGGGGGGTATCTTTACAATGAGCAGTTCTTC
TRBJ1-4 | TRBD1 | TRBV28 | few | CASSDRAEKLFF | TGTGCCAGCAGCGACAGGGCTGAAAAACTGTTTTTT
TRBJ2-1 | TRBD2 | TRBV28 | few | CASSSGLATYNEQFF | TGTGCCAGCAGTTCGGGACTAGCAACTTACAATGAGCAGTTCTTC
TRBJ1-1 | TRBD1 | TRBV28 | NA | CASSLSTGAGGDTEAFF | TGTGCCAGCAGTCTCTCGACAGGGGCGGGTGGTGACACTGAAGCTTTCTTT
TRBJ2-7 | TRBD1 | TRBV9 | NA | CASSAGPEGADEQYF | TGTGCCAGCAGCGCAGGGCCCGAGGGGGCAGACGAGCAGTACTTC
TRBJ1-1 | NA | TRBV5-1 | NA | CASSLKRVGTEAFF | TGCGCCAGCAGCTTGAAAAGGGTGGGAACTGAAGCTTTCTTT
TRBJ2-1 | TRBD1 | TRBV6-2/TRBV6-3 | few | CASSYWQGDNEQFF | TGTGCCAGCAGTTACTGGCAGGGGGACAATGAGCAGTTCTTC
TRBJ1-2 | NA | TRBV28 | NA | CASSPVRSGTNNYGYTF | TGTGCCAGCAGTCCGGTGAGGTCCGGGACAAATAACTATGGCTACACCTTC
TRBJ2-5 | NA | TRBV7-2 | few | CASSRSKDSKETQYF | TGTGCCAGCAGCCGAAGTAAGGACAGCAAAGAGACCCAGTACTTC
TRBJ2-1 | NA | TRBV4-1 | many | CASSQDRGNSAESSYNEQFF | TGCGCCAGCAGCCAAGATCGAGGGAATAGCGCGGAAAGCTCCTACAATGAGCAGTTCTTC
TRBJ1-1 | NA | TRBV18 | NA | CASSPGGGNTEAFF | TGTGCCAGCTCACCAGGGGGGGGAAACACTGAAGCTTTCTTT
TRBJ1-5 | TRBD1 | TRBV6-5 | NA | CASSSRQGSNQPQHF | TGTGCCAGCAGTTCCCGACAGGGTAGCAATCAGCCCCAGCATTTT
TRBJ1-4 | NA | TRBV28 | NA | CASSATAGNEKLFF | TGTGCCAGCAGTGCAACAGCGGGGAATGAAAAACTGTTTTTT
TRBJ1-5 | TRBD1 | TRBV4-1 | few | CASSIPGQGVNQPQHF | TGCGCCAGCAGCATACCTGGACAGGGGGTAAATCAGCCCCAGCATTTT
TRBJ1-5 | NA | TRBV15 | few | CATSREDQPQHF | TGTGCCACCAGCAGAGAGGATCAGCCCCAGCATTTT
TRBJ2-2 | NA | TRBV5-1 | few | CASSEGATGELFF | TGCGCCAGCAGTGAAGGGGCCACCGGGGAGCTGTTTTTT
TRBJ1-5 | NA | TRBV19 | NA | CASSIGTGNQPQHF | TGTGCCAGTAGTATCGGTACCGGAAATCAGCCCCAGCATTTT
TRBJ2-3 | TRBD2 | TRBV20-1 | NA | CSARMVAGGETDTQYF | TGCAGTGCTAGAATGGTAGCGGGGGGGGAAACAGATACGCAGTATTTT
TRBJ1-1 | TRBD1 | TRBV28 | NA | CAGTTPTGEAFF | TGTGCGGGTACGACGCCGACAGGGGAAGCTTTCTTT
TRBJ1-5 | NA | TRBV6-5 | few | CASSQQGNQPQHF | TGTGCCAGCAGCCAGCAGGGGAATCAGCCCCAGCATTTT
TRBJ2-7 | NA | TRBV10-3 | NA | CAIRGTVNSYEQYF | TGTGCCATCAGGGGGACGGTGAACTCCTACGAGCAGTACTTC
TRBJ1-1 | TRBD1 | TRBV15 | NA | CATSAPRGGGNTEAFF | TGTGCCACCAGTGCTCCCAGGGGGGGAGGGAACACTGAAGCTTTCTTT
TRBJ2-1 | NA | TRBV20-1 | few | CSASWPGDNEQFF | TGCAGTGCTAGTTGGCCAGGGGACAATGAGCAGTTCTTC
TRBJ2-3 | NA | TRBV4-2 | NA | CASRGLFSTDTQYF | TGTGCCAGCAGGGGACTCTTTAGCACAGATACGCAGTATTTT
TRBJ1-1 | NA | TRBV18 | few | CASSPANTEAFF | TGTGCCAGCTCACCTGCGAACACTGAAGCTTTCTTT
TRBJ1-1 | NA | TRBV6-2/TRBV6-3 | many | CASSTTGRVTEAFF | TGTGCCAGCAGTACGACAGGACGGGTCACTGAAGCTTTCTTT
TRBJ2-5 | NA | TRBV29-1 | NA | CSVEARWAQYF | TGCAGCGTTGAAGCTCGGTGGGCCCAGTACTTC
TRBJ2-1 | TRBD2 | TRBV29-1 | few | CSAGRASGTYNEQFF | TGCAGCGCGGGAAGGGCTAGCGGCACCTACAATGAGCAGTTCTTC